This paragraph reports one T cell receptor (beta chain). Germline V gives CDR1 SGHTA, CDR2 FQGTGA. The V and J ends lost 4 bases and 6 bases respectively, with 16 bases between them. The CDR3 has 15 residues. The source of the sample is a study of control samples from healthy donors and cancer patients. Repertoires were generated with immunoSEQ multiplex PCR, while TCRdb's copy carries only in-frame clones and drops some. The data contain 63,000 or so clones, over 70% of them singletons. The V call is TRBV7-3, the J call TRBJ2-1; D not resolved. The TCR originated in a man aged 45-60 years in good health. Material for sequencing was blood. The CDR3 DNA follows: TGTGCCAGCAGCTACGACCTTCGGCAGCCCAATGAGCAGTTCTTC. Protein sequence: CASSYDLRQPNEQFF.